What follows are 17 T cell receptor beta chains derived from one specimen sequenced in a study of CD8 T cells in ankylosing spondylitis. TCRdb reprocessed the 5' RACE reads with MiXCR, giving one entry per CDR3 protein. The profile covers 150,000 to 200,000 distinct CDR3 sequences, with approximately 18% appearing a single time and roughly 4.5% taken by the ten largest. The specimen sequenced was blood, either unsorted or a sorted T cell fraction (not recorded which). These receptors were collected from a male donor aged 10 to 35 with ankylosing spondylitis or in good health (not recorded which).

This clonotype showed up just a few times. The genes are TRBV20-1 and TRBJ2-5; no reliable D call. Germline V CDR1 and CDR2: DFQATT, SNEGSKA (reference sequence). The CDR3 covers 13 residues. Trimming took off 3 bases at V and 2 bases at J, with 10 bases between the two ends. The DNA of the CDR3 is TGCAGTGCTAGGGGCCCTTTTCAAGAGACCCAGTACTTC. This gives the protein CSARGPFQETQYF.

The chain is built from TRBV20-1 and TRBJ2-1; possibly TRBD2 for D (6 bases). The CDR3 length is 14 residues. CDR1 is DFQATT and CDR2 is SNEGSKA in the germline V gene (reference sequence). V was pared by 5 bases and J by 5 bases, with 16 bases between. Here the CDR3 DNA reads TGCAGTGCTCCCCTGAGGCGGGGTAACAATGAGCAGTTCTTC. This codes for CSAPLRRGNNEQFF.

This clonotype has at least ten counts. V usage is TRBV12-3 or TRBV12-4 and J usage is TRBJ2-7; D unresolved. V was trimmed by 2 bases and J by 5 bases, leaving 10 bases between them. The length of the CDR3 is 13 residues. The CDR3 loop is CASSLNFRNEQYF. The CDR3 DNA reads TGTGCCAGCAGTTTAAATTTCCGGAACGAGCAGTACTTC.

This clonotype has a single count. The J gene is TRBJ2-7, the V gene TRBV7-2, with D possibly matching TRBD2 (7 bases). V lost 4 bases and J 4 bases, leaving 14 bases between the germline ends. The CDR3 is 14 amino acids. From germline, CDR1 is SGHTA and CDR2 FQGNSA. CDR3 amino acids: CASSWAGATYEQYF. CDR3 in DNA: TGTGCCAGCAGCTGGGCGGGGGCCACGTACGAGCAGTACTTC. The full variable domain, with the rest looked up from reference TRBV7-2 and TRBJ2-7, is GAGVSQSPSNKVTEKGKDVELRCDPISGHTALYWYRQSLGQGLEFLIYFQGNSAPDKSGLPSDRFSAERTGGSVSTLTIQRTQQEDSAVYLCASSWAGATYEQYFGPGTRLTVT.

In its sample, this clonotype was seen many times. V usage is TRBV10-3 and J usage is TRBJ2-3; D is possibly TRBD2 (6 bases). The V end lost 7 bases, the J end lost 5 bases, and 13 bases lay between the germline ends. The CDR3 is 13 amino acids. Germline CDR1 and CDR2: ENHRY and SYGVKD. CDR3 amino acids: CAITRGGRDTQYF. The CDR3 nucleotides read TGTGCCATCACCAGAGGAGGGAGAGATACGCAGTATTTT.

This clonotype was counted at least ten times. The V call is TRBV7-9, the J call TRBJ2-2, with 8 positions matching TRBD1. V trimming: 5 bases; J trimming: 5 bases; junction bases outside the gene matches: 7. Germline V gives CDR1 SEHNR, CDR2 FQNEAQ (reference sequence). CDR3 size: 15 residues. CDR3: CASSLPGGLTGELFF. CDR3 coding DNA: TGTGCCAGCAGCCTCCCAGGGGGCCTGACCGGGGAGCTGTTTTTT.

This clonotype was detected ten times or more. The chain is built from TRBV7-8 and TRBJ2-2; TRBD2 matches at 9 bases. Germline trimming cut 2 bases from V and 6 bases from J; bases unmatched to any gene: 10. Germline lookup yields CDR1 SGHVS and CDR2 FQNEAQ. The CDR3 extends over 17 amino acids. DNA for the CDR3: TGTGCCAGCAGCTTATGGGCGGGAGGGCCGTCTGCCGGGGAGCTGTTTTTT. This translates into CASSLWAGGPSAGELFF.

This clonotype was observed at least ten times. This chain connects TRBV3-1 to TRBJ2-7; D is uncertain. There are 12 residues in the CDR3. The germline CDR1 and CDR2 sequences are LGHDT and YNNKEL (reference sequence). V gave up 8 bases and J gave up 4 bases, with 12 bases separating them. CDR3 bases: TGTGCCAGCGGGTTCTATCTGTACGAGCAGTACTTC. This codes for CASGFYLYEQYF.

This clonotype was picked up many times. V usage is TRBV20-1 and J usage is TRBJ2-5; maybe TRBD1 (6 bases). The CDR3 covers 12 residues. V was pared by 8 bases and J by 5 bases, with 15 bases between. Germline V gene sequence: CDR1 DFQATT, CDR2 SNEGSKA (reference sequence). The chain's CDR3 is CSPRGAGETQYF. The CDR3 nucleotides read TGCAGTCCCAGGGGCGCCGGGGAGACCCAGTACTTC.

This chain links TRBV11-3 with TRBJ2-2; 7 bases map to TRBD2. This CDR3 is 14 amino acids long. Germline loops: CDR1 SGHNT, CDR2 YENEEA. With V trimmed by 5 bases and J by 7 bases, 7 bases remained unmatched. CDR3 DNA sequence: TGTGCCAGCAGCCAGGGAGGGTCCTACGGGGAGCTGTTTTTT. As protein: CASSQGGSYGELFF.

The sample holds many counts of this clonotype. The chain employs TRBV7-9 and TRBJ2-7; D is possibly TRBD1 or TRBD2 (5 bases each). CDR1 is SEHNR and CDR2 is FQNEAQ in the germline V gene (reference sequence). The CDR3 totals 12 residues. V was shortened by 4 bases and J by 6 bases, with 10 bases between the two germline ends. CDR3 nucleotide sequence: TGTGCCAGCAGCTGGGCAGGGAGCGAGCAGTACTTC. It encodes CASSWAGSEQYF.

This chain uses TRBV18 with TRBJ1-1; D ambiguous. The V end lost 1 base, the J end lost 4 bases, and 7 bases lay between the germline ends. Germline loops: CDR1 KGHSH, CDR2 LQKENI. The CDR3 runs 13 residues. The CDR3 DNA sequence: TGTGCCAGCTCACCACAGCGCTTCACTGAAGCTTTCTTT. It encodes CASSPQRFTEAFF.

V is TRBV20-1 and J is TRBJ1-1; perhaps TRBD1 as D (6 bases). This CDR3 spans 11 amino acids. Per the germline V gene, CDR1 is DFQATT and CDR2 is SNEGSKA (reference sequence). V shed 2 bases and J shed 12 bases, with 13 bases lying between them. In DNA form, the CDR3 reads TGCAGTGCTAGACAGGGGATCCGGCCTTTCTTT. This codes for CSARQGIRPFF.

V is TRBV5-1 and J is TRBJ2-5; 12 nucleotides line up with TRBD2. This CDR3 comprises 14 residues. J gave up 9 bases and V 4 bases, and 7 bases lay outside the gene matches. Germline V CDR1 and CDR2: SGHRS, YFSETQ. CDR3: CASSLAGGREAQYF. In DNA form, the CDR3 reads TGCGCCAGCAGCCTAGCGGGAGGGAGGGAGGCCCAGTACTTC.

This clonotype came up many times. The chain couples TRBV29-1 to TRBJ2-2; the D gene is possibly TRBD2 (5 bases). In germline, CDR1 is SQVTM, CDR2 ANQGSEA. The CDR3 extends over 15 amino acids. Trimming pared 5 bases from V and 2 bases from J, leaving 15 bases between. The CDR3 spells CSVQTSGKNTGELFF. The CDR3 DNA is TGCAGCGTTCAAACTTCCGGGAAAAACACCGGGGAGCTGTTTTTT.

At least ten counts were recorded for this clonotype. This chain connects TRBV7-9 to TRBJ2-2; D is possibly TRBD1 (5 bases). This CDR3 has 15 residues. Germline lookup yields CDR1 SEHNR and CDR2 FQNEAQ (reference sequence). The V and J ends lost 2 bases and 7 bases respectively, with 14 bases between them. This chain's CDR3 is CASSLWQGSFGELFF. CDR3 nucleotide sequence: TGTGCCAGCAGCTTATGGCAGGGCAGTTTCGGGGAGCTGTTTTTT.

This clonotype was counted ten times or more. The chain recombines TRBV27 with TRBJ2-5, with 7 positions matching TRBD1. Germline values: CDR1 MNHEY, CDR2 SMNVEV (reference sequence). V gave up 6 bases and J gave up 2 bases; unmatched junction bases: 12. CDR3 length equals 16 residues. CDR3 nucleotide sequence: TGTGCCAGCAGCGAACCGGGACAGCTGGATCAAGAGACCCAGTACTTC. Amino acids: CASSEPGQLDQETQYF.